The T cell receptor (beta chain) under discussion was sequenced for a study of OX40 agonist ivuxolimab in advanced cancers. In germline, CDR1 is LNHNV, CDR2 YYDKDF (reference sequence). CDR3 length equals 14 residues. V was pared by 3 bases and J by 1 base, with 9 bases between. Assay: immunoSEQ multiplex PCR; the TCRdb copy retains only in-frame clones and omits some. The data contain 65,000 to 90,000 clones, about 89% of them singletons. Systemic immunosuppression or autoimmune disease history was grounds to exclude patients. The sequencing here drew on CD4+ or CD8+ T cells sorted from blood, taken in a trial of the OX40 agonist ivuxolimab. V and J are TRBV15 and TRBJ1-1; possibly TRBD1 for D (6 bases). The receptor was isolated from an adult with an advanced solid tumor such as melanoma, head and neck, liver or kidney cancer. CDR3 loop: CATSSPGQNTEAFF. CDR3 sequence (DNA): TGTGCCACCAGCAGCCCGGGACAGAACACTGAAGCTTTCTTT.